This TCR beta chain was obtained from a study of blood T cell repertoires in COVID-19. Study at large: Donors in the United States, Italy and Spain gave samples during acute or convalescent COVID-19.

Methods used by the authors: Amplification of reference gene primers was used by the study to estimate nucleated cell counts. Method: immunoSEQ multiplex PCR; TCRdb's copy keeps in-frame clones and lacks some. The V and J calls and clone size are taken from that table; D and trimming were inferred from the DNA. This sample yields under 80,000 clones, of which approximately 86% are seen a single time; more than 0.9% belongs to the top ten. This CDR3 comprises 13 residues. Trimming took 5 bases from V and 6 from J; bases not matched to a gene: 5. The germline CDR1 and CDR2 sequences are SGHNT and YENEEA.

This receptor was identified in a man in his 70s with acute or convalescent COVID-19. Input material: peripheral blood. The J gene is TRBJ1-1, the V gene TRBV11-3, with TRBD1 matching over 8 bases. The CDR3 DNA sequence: TGTGCCAGCAGCCCCGGACAGGGTGCTGAAGCTTTCTTT. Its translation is CASSPGQGAEAFF.